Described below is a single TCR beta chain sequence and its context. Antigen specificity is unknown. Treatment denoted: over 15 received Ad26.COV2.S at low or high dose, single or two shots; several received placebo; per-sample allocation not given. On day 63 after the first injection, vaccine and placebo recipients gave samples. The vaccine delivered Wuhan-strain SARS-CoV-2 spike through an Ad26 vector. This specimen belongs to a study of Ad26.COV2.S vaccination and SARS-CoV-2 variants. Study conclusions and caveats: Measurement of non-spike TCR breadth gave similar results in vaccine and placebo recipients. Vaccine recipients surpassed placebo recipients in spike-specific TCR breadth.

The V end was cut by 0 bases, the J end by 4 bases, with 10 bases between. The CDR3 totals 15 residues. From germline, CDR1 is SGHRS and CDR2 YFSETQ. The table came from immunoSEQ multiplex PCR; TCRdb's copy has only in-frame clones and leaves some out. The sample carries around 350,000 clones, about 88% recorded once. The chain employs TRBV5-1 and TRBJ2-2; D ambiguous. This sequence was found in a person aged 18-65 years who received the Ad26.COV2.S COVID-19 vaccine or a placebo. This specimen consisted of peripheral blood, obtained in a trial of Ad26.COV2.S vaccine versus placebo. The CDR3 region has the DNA TGCGCCAGCAGCTTGGAACCAGCGAGCACCGGGGAGCTGTTTTTT. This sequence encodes CASSLEPASTGELFF.